This TCR beta chain was sequenced for a study of blood T cell repertoires in COVID-19. Sequenced by immunoSEQ multiplex PCR; TCRdb stores in-frame clones only, minus some. Of 190,000 or so clones in the sample, about 87% are singletons; the top ten hold approximately 6.2%. The sequenced sample consisted of peripheral blood. The receptor was isolated from a man aged 55 to 70 who had recovered from COVID-19.

The CDR3 sequence: CASSRTSGRAGLQFF. The CDR3 coding sequence is TGTGCCAGCAGTCGGACTAGCGGGAGGGCCGGCTTACAGTTCTTC. This chain uses TRBV7-9 with TRBJ2-1, with 15 bases that match TRBD2. Germline CDR1 SEHNR, CDR2 FQNEAQ (reference sequence). The CDR3 has 15 residues. Unmatched junction bases numbered 10, after V lost 6 bases and J lost 13 bases.